Sequencing of this T cell receptor beta chain was carried out in a study of cytomegalovirus exposure and HLA in healthy donors. Study results and caveats: In a later analysis, at a false discovery rate of 0.05, about 15,000 TCR beta sequences were associated with HLA alleles. It is likely that the observed cluster of highly shared sequence variants was a sequencing artifact. Being productive about 87% or about 30% of the time was typical of most TCR beta V segments in an earlier analysis.

CDR1 is SQVTM and CDR2 is ANQGSEA in the germline V gene. The CDR3 consists of 15 residues. V lost 4 bases, J lost 5 bases, and 9 bases stayed unmatched. The PCR contained 60 Vbeta and 13 Jbeta primers. The table came from immunoSEQ multiplex PCR; TCRdb's copy has only in-frame clones and leaves some out. The table includes 180,000 or so clones, roughly 80% detected once. Note on this clone: Antigen: not known.

This sequence originates from a woman between 35 and 50 years old in good health and CMV-seropositive. The material sequenced was PBMCs. The rearrangement uses TRBV29-1 and TRBJ2-2; 8 nucleotides align to TRBD2. Written as DNA, the CDR3 is TGCAGCGTTGTGCTTGGAGGCGGGGGGACCGGGGAGCTGTTTTTT. It encodes CSVVLGGGGTGELFF.